The subject of this entry is one T cell receptor beta chain. The record originates from a study of blood T cell repertoires in COVID-19. Measured with immunoSEQ multiplex PCR; TCRdb has only the in-frame clones, and not every one. The data contain about 68,000 clones, 70% to 90% of them singletons. Germline trimming cut 5 bases from V and 6 bases from J; bases unmatched to any gene: 15. Germline V gives CDR1 MDHEN, CDR2 SYDVKM. This CDR3 spans 18 amino acids. The chain recombines TRBV28 with TRBJ2-1; 11 nucleotides match TRBD2. Sequencing was done on a sample of peripheral blood. The source is a woman aged 50 to 65 with COVID-19, enrolled during active disease. CDR3 residues: CASSAPGGSLAGGNEQFF. In DNA, the CDR3 is TGTGCCAGCAGTGCCCCAGGGGGGAGCCTAGCGGGAGGCAATGAGCAGTTCTTC.